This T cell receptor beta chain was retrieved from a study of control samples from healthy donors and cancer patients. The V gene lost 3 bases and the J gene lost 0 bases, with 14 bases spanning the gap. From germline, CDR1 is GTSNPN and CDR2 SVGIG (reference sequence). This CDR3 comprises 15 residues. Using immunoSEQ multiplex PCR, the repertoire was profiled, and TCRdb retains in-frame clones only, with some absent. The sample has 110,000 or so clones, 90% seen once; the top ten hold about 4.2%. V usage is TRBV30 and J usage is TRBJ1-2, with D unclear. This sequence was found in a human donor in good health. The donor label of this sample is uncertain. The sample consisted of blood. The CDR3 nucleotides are TGTGCCTGGAGGCTCGCGGGTAGGACTAACTATGGCTACACCTTC. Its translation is CAWRLAGRTNYGYTF.